This T cell receptor (beta chain) comes out of a study of T cells after somatic rescue of genetic block. The repertoire was sequenced with immunoSEQ multiplex PCR; TCRdb's copy has only in-frame clones and lacks some. The sample records approximately 100,000 clones, about nine tenths being singletons. The sample comprised peripheral blood mononuclear cells (PBMCs). The receptor was isolated from a woman aged 18-29 years.

The DNA of the CDR3 is TGTGCCAGCAGTTCTGATCAACAGGCCGGGGCTGAAGCTTTCTTT. Translation: CASSSDQQAGAEAFF. The V call is TRBV27, the J call TRBJ1-1; a weak D match, TRBD1 (5 bases). This CDR3 region has 15 residues. CDR1 and CDR2 from the germline V gene are MNHEY and SMNVEV (reference sequence). V lost 4 bases and J lost 6, with 18 bases in between.